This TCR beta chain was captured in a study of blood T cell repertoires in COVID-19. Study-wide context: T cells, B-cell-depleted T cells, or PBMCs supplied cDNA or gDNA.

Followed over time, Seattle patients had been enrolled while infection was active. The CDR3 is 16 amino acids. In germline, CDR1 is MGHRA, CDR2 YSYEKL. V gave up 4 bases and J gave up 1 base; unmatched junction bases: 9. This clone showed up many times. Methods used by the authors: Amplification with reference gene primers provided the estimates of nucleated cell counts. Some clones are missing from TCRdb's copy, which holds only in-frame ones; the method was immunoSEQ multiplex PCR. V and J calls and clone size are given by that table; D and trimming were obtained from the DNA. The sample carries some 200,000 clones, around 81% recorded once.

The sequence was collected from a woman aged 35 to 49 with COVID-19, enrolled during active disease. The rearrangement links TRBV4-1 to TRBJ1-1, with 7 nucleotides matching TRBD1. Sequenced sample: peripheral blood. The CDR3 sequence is CASSLRQGFSNTEAFF. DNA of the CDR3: TGCGCCAGCAGCCTTAGACAGGGATTTTCGAACACTGAAGCTTTCTTT.